One sample yielded the 13 T cell receptor beta chains listed below, sequenced in a study of metastatic and nonmetastatic thyroid tumors. TCRdb recomputed clones from the PCR reads via MiXCR. The sample yields some 60,000 clones, almost 30% seen once. None of the patients had undergone any treatment ahead of thyroid surgery. Sequenced input: blood. All receptors derive from a female donor with papillary thyroid cancer or a benign thyroid nodule (not recorded which). Some clones in this sample may be carry-over from other donors' samples.

The V call is TRBV19, the J call TRBJ2-7, with 12 bases matching TRBD1. This CDR3 spans 16 amino acids. Germline V gives CDR1 LNHDA, CDR2 SQIVND (reference sequence). After removal of 1 base from V and 3 bases from J, the junction contained 4 bases not matched to a gene. CDR3 sequence (DNA): TGTGCCAGTAGTATAGGAGGGACAGGGGGCGTCTACGAGCAGTACTTC. Translating gives CASSIGGTGGVYEQYF.

The genes are TRBV20-1 and TRBJ1-1; 7 positions agree with TRBD1. Germline V lookup: CDR1 DFQATT, CDR2 SNEGSKA (reference sequence). The CDR3 totals 14 residues. The trim removed 6 bases at V and 0 bases at J, leaving 7 bases unmatched. The CDR3 sequence: CSARGQNMNTEAFF. The CDR3 DNA is TGCAGTGCCAGGGGACAGAACATGAACACTGAAGCTTTCTTT.

This clone turned up a few times. Other DNA variants within this sample encode the same CDR3. The chain is built from TRBV19 and TRBJ2-7, with 7 bases lining up with TRBD1. Looked up from germline, CDR1 is LNHDA and CDR2 is SQIVND (reference sequence). J was trimmed by 0 bases and V by 3 bases; bases with no gene match: 5. The CDR3 is made up of 15 amino acids. This chain's CDR3 is CASSIDRVSSYEQYF. The CDR3 DNA reads as TGTGCCAGTAGTATTGACAGGGTTTCCTCCTACGAGCAGTACTTC.

This clone came up once. V gene TRBV20-1 combines with J gene TRBJ1-2; 11 bases fit TRBD1. The CDR3 contains 13 residues. V shed 6 bases, J shed 3 bases, and the junction held 3 bases outside the gene matches. Germline V lookup: CDR1 DFQATT, CDR2 SNEGSKA (reference sequence). The CDR3 nucleotides read TGCAGTGCCCTGGGACAGGGGGACTATGGCTACACCTTC. It specifies CSALGQGDYGYTF.

The CDR3 protein is CSARVRVRIANYGYTF. In DNA form, the CDR3 reads TGCAGTGCTAGAGTTCGGGTGAGGATCGCTAACTATGGCTACACCTTC. This chain links TRBV20-1 with TRBJ1-2; D is ambiguous. CDR1 DFQATT and CDR2 SNEGSKA come from the germline V gene (reference sequence). The CDR3 has 16 amino acids. Trimming removed 1 base at V and 0 bases at J, with 15 bases between.

Worth noting for this clone: Additional DNA sequences in this sample encode the identical CDR3. The chain links TRBV6-2 or TRBV6-3 to TRBJ2-1; D may be TRBD2 (6 bases). The CDR3 sequence is 15 residues long. Germline-derived CDR1 and CDR2 are MNHEY and SVGEGT. The V end was cut by 0 bases, the J end by 0 bases, with 6 bases between. This CDR3 is CASSYSSGSYNEQFF. CDR3 DNA: TGTGCCAGCAGTTACTCTAGCGGCTCCTACAATGAGCAGTTCTTC.

This clone has just a few counts. The chain combines TRBV19 with TRBJ1-2; 7 bases fit TRBD1. Germline V gene lookup returns CDR1 LNHDA and CDR2 SQIVND (reference sequence). This CDR3 spans 14 amino acids. V lost 3 bases to trimming and J lost 3 bases; unmatched junction nucleotides: 4. The CDR3: CASSIIGGDYGYTF. CDR3 coding DNA: TGTGCCAGTAGTATCATAGGGGGCGACTATGGCTACACCTTC.

This chain connects TRBV11-2 to TRBJ2-5; D is perhaps TRBD2 (7 bases). Trimming cost V 1 base and J 4 bases, with 13 bases left between them. The CDR3 loop spans 15 amino acids. Germline V lookup: CDR1 SGHAT, CDR2 FQNNGV. The CDR3 DNA reads as TGTGCCAGCAGCTTAGTGCGGGGAGGGGGAGAGACCCAGTACTTC. Protein: CASSLVRGGGETQYF.

This clone was detected only a few times. The V gene is TRBV11-2, the J gene TRBJ2-7; a weak D match, TRBD2 (5 bases). V was shortened by 4 bases and J by 5 bases, with 24 bases between the two germline ends. This CDR3 has 17 amino acids. The germline V gene encodes CDR1 SGHAT and CDR2 FQNNGV. Written as DNA, the CDR3 is TGTGCCAGCAGCTCATCGTGGGGTAACCCGGACGGGGACGAGCAGTACTTC. Its protein is CASSSSWGNPDGDEQYF.

There are a few counts of this clone. The genes are TRBV6-4 and TRBJ2-1, with TRBD2 matching 7 bases. Trimming cost V 0 bases and J 7 bases; bases outside gene matches: 6. This CDR3 has 15 amino acids. CDR1 and CDR2 (germline): MRHNA, SNTAGT. The CDR3 nucleotides are TGTGCCAGCAGTGACTCCCCGGGGGGTTCAAATGAGCAGTTCTTC. Translating gives CASSDSPGGSNEQFF.

This clone was picked up a small number of times. The V call is TRBV20-1, the J call TRBJ2-5; 8 bases fit TRBD1. The J segment lost 6 bases and the V segment lost 3 bases, leaving 15 bases of the junction unmatched. The CDR3 covers 16 residues. Germline CDR1 and CDR2: DFQATT and SNEGSKA (reference sequence). CDR3 coding DNA: TGCAGTGCTAGTCCCAATCCAGGGGGCGCGGCGAAGACCCAGTACTTC. Translated: CSASPNPGGAAKTQYF.

The chain is built from TRBV30 and TRBJ1-2, with TRBD1 matching over 9 bases. The CDR3 runs to 13 residues. Germline loops: CDR1 GTSNPN, CDR2 SVGIG (reference sequence). V trimming: 2 bases; J trimming: 7 bases; junction bases outside the gene matches: 5. CDR3 residues: CAWSTGTGPGYTF. The CDR3 region has the DNA TGTGCCTGGAGTACAGGGACAGGGCCTGGCTACACCTTC.

The V call is TRBV6-6, the J call TRBJ2-2, with TRBD2 identical over 8 bases. Germline-derived CDR1 and CDR2 are MNHNY and SVGAGI (reference sequence). This CDR3 comprises 16 residues. Trimming removed 2 bases from V and 3 bases from J; junction bases left unmatched: 5. CDR3 residues: CASSYTGLAHTGELFF. CDR3 sequence (DNA): TGTGCCAGCAGTTACACCGGACTAGCCCACACCGGGGAGCTGTTTTTT.